The following is a TCR beta chain sequence with its context. It has no known antigen specificity. Base quality data are lacking; no much larger clone is found one base away. Each collaborating institution followed its own protocols to collect whole blood in K2EDTA tubes. Collaborator samples were shipped for TCRbeta analysis as frozen whole blood, isolated PBMCs, or DNA extracted from either sample type. TCRbeta CDR3 regions were amplified from genomic DNA using the immunoSEQ Assay, a bias-controlled multiplex PCR. Per the authors' processing: The number of nucleated cells in each sample was estimated from the amplification of reference gene primers within the assay. To quantify the absolute abundance of each unique TCRbeta CDR3 rearrangement, sequence reads were collapsed and filtered. For each sample, productive Simpson clonality was calculated as the square root of Simpson's diversity index over productive rearrangements. TCRdb retrieved this table from immuneACCESS and kept in-frame rearrangements only. Not all clones are present; in checked studies, unresolved V genes account for under half, and no reason is known for the remainder. The V and J calls and clone size were taken over from that table, and D and trimming were inferred from the DNA. The sample data list fewer than 85,000 clones, and about 70% of these were observed just once. 25% to 30% of the sample goes to the ten largest clones.

This specimen belongs to a study of blood T cell repertoires in COVID-19 (dated by TCRdb to about 2020). About the investigation overall: Samples from collaborators originated in the United States, Italy and Spain and spanned both the acute and convalescent phases of COVID-19. Where available, HLA class I and class II types were obtained from metadata supplied by the sample provider rather than from assay-based typing. The repertoires were made available in a free public database intended to serve as a resource for research on the immune response to SARS-CoV-2. The prospective study material was composed of cDNA or gDNA derived from T cells, B-cell-depleted T cells, or PBMCs. The dataset comprised deeply sampled blood TCRbeta repertoires from subjects exposed to, actively infected with, or recovered from COVID-19. The samples were drawn from two sources: the first 160 participants of the ongoing ImmuneRACE study, and some 1,300 subjects contributed by 6 global collaborators. Sample metadata almost always included a de-identified subject ID, COVID-19 status, age in years and sex.

Overall study results and their limits: The amount of clinical and demographic metadata varied by source and participant and was provided uncurated.

The CDR1 and CDR2 encoded by the germline V gene are SNHLY and FYNNEI. The CDR3 spans 16 residues, from the cysteine through the phenylalanine. Only the CDR3 DNA is retained, 48 bases long and in frame from the first base. Trimming takes 8 bases from V and 8 bases from J, and the germline ends sit 26 bases apart. This clonotype originated in a woman over 75 with active or convalescent COVID-19. Here the chain combines TRBV2 and TRBJ2-3; the D gene is possibly TRBD1, with 6 bases matching. Source material: peripheral blood. The DNA is as follows: TGTGCCAGCTCGCGTGGAAGGGACACGACAGATGGTACGCAGTATTTT. This codes for CASSRGRDTTDGTQYF.